The clone carrying this T cell receptor (beta chain) was recorded once. The data stem from a study of blood T cell repertoires in COVID-19. At the level of the study: PBMCs, B-cell-depleted T cells, or T cells were the source of the cDNA or gDNA that made up the material.

The authors' processing: It was from reference gene primer amplification that nucleated cell counts were estimated. Assay used: immunoSEQ multiplex PCR; TCRdb lists only in-frame clones, some missing. V and J calls and clone size follow that table, whereas D and trimming were derived from the DNA. This sample carries under 500,000 clones, around 89% of them seen once, and the ten largest clones take over 4%. Germline values: CDR1 LNHDA, CDR2 SQIVND (reference sequence). The CDR3 consists of 14 residues. Trimming left V 3 bases short and J 8 bases short, with 16 bases between. Sequenced sample: peripheral blood. This receptor was taken from a woman aged 25 to 39 with acute or convalescent COVID-19. This chain connects TRBV19 to TRBJ1-2, with D maybe TRBD1 (6 bases). The CDR3 protein is CASSIRGGMDGYTF. The DNA for the CDR3 is TGTGCCAGTAGTATTCGAGGGGGTATGGACGGCTACACCTTC.